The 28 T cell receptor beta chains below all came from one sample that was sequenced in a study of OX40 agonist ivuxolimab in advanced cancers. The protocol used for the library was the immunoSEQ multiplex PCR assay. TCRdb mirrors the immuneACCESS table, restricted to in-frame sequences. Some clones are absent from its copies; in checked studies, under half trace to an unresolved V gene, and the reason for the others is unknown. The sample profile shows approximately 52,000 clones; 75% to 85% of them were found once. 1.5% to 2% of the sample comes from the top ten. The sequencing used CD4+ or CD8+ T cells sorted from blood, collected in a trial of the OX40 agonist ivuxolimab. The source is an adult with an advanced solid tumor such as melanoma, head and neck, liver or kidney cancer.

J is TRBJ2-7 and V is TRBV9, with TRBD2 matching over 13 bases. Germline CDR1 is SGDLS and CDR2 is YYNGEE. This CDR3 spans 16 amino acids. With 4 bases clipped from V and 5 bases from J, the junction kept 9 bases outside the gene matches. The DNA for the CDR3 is TGTGCCAGCAGCCAGTCTGGGACTAGCGGGATGAACGAGCAGTACTTC. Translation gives CASSQSGTSGMNEQYF.

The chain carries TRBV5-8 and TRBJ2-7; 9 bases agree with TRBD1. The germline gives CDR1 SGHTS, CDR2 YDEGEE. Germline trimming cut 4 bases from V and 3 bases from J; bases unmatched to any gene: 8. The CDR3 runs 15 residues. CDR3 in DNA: TGTGCCAGCAGCCTGTCCGGGACAGGGATCTACGAGCAGTACTTC. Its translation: CASSLSGTGIYEQYF.

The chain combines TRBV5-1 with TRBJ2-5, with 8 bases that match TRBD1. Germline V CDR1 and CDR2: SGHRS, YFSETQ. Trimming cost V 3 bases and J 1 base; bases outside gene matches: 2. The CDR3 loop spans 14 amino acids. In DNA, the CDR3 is TGCGCCAGCAGCTACAGGGGGATCCAAGAGACCCAGTACTTC. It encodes CASSYRGIQETQYF.

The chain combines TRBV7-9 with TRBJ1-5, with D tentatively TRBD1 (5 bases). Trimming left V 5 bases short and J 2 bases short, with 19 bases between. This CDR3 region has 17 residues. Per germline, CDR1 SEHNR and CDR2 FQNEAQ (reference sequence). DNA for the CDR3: TGTGCCAGCAGCCTTGGACACCAAGTCGTAGGCAATCAGCCCCAGCATTTT. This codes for CASSLGHQVVGNQPQHF.

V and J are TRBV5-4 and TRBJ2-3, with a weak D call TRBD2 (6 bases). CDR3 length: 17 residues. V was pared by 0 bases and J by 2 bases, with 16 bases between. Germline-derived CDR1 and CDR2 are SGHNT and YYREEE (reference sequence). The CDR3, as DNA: TGTGCCAGCAGCTTGGGAAGGATGCGGGGTATCACAGATACGCAGTATTTT. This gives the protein CASSLGRMRGITDTQYF.

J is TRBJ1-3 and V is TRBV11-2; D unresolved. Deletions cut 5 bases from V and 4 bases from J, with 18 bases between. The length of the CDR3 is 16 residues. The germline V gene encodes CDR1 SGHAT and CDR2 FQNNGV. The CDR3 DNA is TGTGCCAGCAGCATTACGGGAACTTTTGAGGGAAACACCATATATTTT. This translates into CASSITGTFEGNTIYF. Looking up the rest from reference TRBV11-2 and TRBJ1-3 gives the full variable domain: EAGVAQSPRYKIIEKRQSVAFWCNPISGHATLYWYQQILGQGPKLLIQFQNNGVVDDSQLPKDRFSAERLKGVDSTLKIQPAKLEDSAVYLCASSITGTFEGNTIYFGEGSWLTVV.

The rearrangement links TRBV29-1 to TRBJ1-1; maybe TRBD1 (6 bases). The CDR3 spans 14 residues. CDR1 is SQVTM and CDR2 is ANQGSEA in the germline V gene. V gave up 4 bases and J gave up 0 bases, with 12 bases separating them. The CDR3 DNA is TGCAGCGTTGGGGGGGCAGGGATGAACACTGAAGCTTTCTTT. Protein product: CSVGGAGMNTEAFF.

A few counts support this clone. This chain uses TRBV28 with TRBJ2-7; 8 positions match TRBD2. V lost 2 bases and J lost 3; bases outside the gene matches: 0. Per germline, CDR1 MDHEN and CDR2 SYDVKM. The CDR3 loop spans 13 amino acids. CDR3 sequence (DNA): TGTGCCAGCAGTTTACGGGAGGGCTACGAGCAGTACTTC. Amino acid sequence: CASSLREGYEQYF.

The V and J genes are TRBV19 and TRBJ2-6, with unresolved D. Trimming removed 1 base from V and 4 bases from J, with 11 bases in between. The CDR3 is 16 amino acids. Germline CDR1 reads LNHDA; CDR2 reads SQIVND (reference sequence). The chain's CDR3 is CASSIGPAGGANVLTF. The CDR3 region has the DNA TGTGCCAGTAGTATAGGGCCAGCTGGCGGGGCCAACGTCCTGACTTTC.

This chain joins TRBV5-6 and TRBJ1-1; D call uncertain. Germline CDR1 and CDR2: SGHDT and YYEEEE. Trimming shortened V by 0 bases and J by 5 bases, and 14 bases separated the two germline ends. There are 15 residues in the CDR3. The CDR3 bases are TGTGCCAGCAGCTTGGGTCAGTCTGTGAGAACTGAAGCTTTCTTT. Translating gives CASSLGQSVRTEAFF.

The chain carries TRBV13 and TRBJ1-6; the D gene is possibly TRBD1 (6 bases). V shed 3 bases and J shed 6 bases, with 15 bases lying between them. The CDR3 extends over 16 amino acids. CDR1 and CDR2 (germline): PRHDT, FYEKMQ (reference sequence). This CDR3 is CASSFGQRGINSPLHF. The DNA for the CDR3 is TGTGCCAGCAGCTTCGGACAGCGCGGAATTAATTCACCCCTCCACTTT. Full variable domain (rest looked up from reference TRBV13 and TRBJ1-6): AAGVIQSPRHLIKEKRETATLKCYPIPRHDTVYWYQQGPGQDPQFLISFYEKMQSDKGSIPDRFSAQQFSDYHSELNMSSLELGDSALYFCASSFGQRGINSPLHFGNGTRLTVT.

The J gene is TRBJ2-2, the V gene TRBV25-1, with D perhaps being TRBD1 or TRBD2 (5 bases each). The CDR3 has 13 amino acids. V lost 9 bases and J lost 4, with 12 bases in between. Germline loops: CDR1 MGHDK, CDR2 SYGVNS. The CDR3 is CASPGHPTGELFF. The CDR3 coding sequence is TGTGCCAGTCCGGGGCACCCCACCGGGGAGCTGTTTTTT.

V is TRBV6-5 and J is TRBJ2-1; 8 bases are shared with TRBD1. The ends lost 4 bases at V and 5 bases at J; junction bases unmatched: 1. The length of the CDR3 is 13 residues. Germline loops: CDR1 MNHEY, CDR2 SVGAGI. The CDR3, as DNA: TGTGCCAGCAGTTCAGGGGGCAACAATGAGCAGTTCTTC. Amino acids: CASSSGGNNEQFF.

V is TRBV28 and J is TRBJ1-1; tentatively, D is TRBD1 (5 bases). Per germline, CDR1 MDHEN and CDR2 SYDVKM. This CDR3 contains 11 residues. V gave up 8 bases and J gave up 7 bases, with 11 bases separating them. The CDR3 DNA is TGTGCCAGCGCAGGGTTGGTTGAAGCTTTCTTT. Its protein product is CASAGLVEAFF.

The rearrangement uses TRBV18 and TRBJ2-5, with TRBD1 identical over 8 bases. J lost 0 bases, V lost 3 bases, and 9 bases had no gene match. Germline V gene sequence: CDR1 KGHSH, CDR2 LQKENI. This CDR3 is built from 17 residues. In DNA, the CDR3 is TGTGCCAGCTCACCGAACAACCGGGACAGGTACCAAGAGACCCAGTACTTC. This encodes CASSPNNRDRYQETQYF.

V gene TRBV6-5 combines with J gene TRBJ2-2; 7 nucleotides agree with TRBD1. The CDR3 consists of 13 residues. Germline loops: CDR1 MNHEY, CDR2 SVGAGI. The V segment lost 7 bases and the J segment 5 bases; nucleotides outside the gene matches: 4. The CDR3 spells CASTRGKTGELFF. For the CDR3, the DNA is TGTGCCAGCACCAGGGGGAAAACCGGGGAGCTGTTTTTT.

CDR3 in amino acids: CASSYRTALV. The CDR3 bases are TGTGCCAGCAGCTACCGGACGGCTTTGGTC. This chain joins TRBV7-9 and TRBJ2-7, with no clear D. This CDR3 has 10 amino acids. CDR1 is SEHNR, CDR2 FQNEAQ, per germline (reference sequence).

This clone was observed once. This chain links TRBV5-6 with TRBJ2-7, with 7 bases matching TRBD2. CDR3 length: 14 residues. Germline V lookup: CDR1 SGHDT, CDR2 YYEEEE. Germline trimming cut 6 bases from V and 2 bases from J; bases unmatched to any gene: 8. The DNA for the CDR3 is TGTGCCAGCACCCCGCCCGGGACTACCTACGAGCAGTACTTC. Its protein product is CASTPPGTTYEQYF.

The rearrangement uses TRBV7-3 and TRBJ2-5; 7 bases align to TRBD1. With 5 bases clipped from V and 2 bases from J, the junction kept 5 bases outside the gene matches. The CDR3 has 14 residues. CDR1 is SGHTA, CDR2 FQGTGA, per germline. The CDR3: CASSKTGVQETQYF. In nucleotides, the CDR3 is TGTGCCAGCAGCAAAACAGGGGTTCAAGAGACCCAGTACTTC.

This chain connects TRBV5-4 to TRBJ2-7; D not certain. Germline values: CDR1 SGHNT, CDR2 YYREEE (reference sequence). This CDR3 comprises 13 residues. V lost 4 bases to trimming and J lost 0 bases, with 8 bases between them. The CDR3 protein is CASSPQASYEQYF. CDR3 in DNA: TGTGCCAGCAGCCCCCAGGCCTCCTACGAGCAGTACTTC.

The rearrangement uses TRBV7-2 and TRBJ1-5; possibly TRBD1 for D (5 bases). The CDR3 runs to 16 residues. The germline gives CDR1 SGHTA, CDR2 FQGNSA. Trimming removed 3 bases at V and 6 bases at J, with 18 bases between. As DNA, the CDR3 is TGTGCCAGCAGCTTCTCCGGGACGGCGAAGGGTCAGCCCCAGCATTTT. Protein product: CASSFSGTAKGQPQHF.

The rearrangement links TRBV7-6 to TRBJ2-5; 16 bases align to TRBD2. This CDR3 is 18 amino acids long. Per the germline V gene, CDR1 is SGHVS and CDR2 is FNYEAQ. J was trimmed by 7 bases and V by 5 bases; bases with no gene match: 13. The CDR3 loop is CASSPGTSGRAVDGTQYF. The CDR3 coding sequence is TGTGCCAGCAGCCCCGGGACTAGCGGGAGGGCGGTTGATGGGACCCAGTACTTC. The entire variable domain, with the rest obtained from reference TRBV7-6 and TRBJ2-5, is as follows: GAGVSQSPRYKVTKRGQDVALRCDPISGHVSLYWYRQALGQGPEFLTYFNYEAQQDKSGLPNDRFSAERPEGSISTLTIQRTEQRDSAMYRCASSPGTSGRAVDGTQYFGPGTRLLVL.

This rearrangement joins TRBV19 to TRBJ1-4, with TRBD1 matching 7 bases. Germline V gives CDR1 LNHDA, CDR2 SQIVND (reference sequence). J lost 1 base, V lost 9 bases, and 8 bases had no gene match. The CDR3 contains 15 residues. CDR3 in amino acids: CASRVTGVTNEKLFF. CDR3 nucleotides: TGTGCCAGCCGGGTAACAGGGGTAACTAATGAAAAACTGTTTTTT. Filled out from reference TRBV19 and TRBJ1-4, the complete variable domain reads DGGITQSPKYLFRKEGQNVTLSCEQNLNHDAMYWYRQDPGQGLRLIYYSQIVNDFQKGDIAEGYSVSREKKESFPLTVTSAQKNPTAFYLCASRVTGVTNEKLFFGSGTQLSVL.

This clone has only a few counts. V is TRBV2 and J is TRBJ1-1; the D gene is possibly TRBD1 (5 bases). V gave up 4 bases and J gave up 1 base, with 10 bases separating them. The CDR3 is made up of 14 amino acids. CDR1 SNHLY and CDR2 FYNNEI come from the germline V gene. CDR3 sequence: CASSGQSRNTEAFF. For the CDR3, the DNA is TGTGCCAGCAGTGGACAGTCCCGGAACACTGAAGCTTTCTTT.

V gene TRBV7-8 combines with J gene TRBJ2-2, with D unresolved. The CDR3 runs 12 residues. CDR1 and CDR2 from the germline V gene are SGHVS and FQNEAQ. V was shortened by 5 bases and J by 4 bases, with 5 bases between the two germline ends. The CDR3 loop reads CASSLGTGELFF. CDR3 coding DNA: TGTGCCAGCAGCCTAGGCACCGGGGAGCTGTTTTTT.

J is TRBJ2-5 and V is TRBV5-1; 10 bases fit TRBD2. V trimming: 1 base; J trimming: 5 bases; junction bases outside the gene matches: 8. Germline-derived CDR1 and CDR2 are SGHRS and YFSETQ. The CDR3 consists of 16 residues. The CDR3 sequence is CASSLMPAGGLETQYF. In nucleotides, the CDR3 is TGCGCCAGCAGCTTGATGCCAGCGGGGGGGCTTGAGACCCAGTACTTC. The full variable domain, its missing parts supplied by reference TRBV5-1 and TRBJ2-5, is KAGVTQTPRYLIKTRGQQVTLSCSPISGHRSVSWYQQTPGQGLQFLFEYFSETQRNKGNFPGRFSGRQFSNSRSEMNVSTLELGDSALYLCASSLMPAGGLETQYFGPGTRLLVL.

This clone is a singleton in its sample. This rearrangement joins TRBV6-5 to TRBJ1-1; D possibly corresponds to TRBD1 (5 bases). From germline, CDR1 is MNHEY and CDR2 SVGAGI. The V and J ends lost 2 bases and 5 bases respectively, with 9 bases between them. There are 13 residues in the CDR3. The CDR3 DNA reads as TGTGCCAGCAGTTACCAGGGTTGGACTGAAGCTTTCTTT. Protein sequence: CASSYQGWTEAFF.

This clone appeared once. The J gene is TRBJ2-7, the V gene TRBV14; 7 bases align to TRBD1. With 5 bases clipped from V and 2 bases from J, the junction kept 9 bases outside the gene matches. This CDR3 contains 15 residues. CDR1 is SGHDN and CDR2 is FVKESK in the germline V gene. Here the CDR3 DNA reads TGTGCCAGCAGCTTCAGGGGACAGCCCCCCTACGAGCAGTACTTC. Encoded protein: CASSFRGQPPYEQYF.